One sample yielded the 10 T cell receptor beta chains listed below, sequenced in a study of control samples from healthy donors and cancer patients. This table comes from immunoSEQ multiplex PCR, and its TCRdb copy is limited to in-frame clones, with some not included. The profile shows roughly 88,000 clones, roughly 93% of them singletons. The sample comprised blood. Receptors were obtained from a man between 18 and 35 years old in good health.

V gene TRBV10-3 combines with J gene TRBJ1-1, with a weak D call TRBD1 (6 bases). Germline CDR1 reads ENHRY; CDR2 reads SYGVKD. The V and J ends lost 7 bases and 5 bases respectively, with 17 bases between them. The CDR3 is made up of 14 amino acids. CDR3 sequence reads: CAITIDRRGTEAFF. As DNA, the CDR3 is TGTGCCATCACAATCGACAGGAGGGGGACTGAAGCTTTCTTT.

V usage is TRBV2 and J usage is TRBJ2-5; D is uncertain. The V and J ends lost 2 bases and 1 base respectively, with 20 bases between them. Germline V gene lookup returns CDR1 SNHLY and CDR2 FYNNEI. The CDR3 totals 18 residues. CDR3 residues: CASSELFYPRAGQETQYF. The DNA of the CDR3 is TGTGCCAGCAGTGAACTCTTTTACCCACGAGCCGGCCAAGAGACCCAGTACTTC.

This chain connects TRBV28 to TRBJ1-1, with D perhaps TRBD1 (5 bases). Germline-derived CDR1 and CDR2 are MDHEN and SYDVKM. The CDR3 runs to 19 residues. Trimming took off 5 bases at V and 2 bases at J, with 27 bases between the two ends. This CDR3 is CASSQLSGVMGVRNTEAFF. Written as DNA, the CDR3 is TGTGCCAGCAGTCAACTTTCGGGGGTGATGGGAGTGAGAAACACTGAAGCTTTCTTT.

J is TRBJ2-3 and V is TRBV4-3; tentatively, D is TRBD2 (5 bases). This CDR3 has 16 amino acids. Germline CDR1 and CDR2: LGHNA and YSLEER. Trimming shortened V by 0 bases and J by 4 bases, and 14 bases separated the two germline ends. The CDR3: CASSQERVLDPDTQYF. The DNA of the CDR3 is TGCGCCAGCAGCCAAGAAAGGGTACTAGATCCAGATACGCAGTATTTT.

The chain couples TRBV6-6 to TRBJ1-1, with 11 bases identical to TRBD1. Per germline, CDR1 MNHNY and CDR2 SVGAGI (reference sequence). The CDR3 is 16 amino acids. Losses at the gene ends were 7 bases for V and 3 bases for J; bases not matched to a gene: 10. The CDR3: CASTFPRDRGDTEAFF. In DNA form, the CDR3 reads TGTGCCAGCACATTTCCGAGGGACAGGGGGGACACTGAAGCTTTCTTT.

The chain couples TRBV5-4 to TRBJ2-5; D is possibly TRBD2 (6 bases). Germline values: CDR1 SGHNT, CDR2 YYREEE (reference sequence). V lost 0 bases and J lost 2, with 8 bases in between. The CDR3 consists of 14 residues. The CDR3 loop reads CASSLAGVQETQYF. The CDR3 region has the DNA TGTGCCAGCAGCTTGGCGGGGGTTCAAGAGACCCAGTACTTC.

The chain joins TRBV4-2 to TRBJ1-1, with 8 bases fitting TRBD1. The CDR3 runs to 16 residues. V lost 2 bases and J lost 3; bases outside the gene matches: 8. Germline values: CDR1 LGHNA, CDR2 YNFKEQ. As DNA, the CDR3 is TGTGCCAGCAGCCAACCCCGGGACAGGTGGGACACTGAAGCTTTCTTT. This sequence encodes CASSQPRDRWDTEAFF.

The V gene is TRBV4-2, the J gene TRBJ1-4; TRBD1 aligns across 9 bases. From germline, CDR1 is LGHNA and CDR2 YNFKEQ. The CDR3 totals 17 residues. V shed 5 bases, J shed 3 bases, and the junction held 10 bases outside the gene matches. The CDR3 is CASSSGTGTSSNEKLFF. CDR3 nucleotides: TGTGCCAGCAGCTCCGGGACAGGGACGTCGTCTAATGAAAAACTGTTTTTT.

V usage is TRBV12-3 or TRBV12-4 and J usage is TRBJ1-1; D uncertain. Trimming took off 5 bases at V and 4 bases at J, with 5 bases between the two ends. The CDR3 runs 11 residues. Here the CDR3 DNA reads TGTGCCAGCAGTAAGGGCACTGAAGCTTTCTTT. Protein product: CASSKGTEAFF.

This chain joins TRBV19 and TRBJ1-6; D possibly corresponds to TRBD1 (5 bases). The CDR3 is 15 residues long. V lost 6 bases to trimming and J lost 9 bases, with 18 bases between them. CDR1 LNHDA and CDR2 SQIVND come from the germline V gene (reference sequence). Here the CDR3 reads CASRPSGSPGSPLHF. For the CDR3, the DNA is TGTGCCAGTAGACCCTCAGGGAGCCCTGGTTCACCCCTCCACTTT.